This T cell receptor beta chain comes out of a study of blood T cell repertoires in COVID-19. Some clones are missing from TCRdb's copy, which holds only in-frame ones; the method was immunoSEQ multiplex PCR. The sample has about 150,000 clones; roughly 80% are singletons. Allocation to cohorts depended on clinical history reported by the participants. Two negative PCRs, clearance, or symptom resolution had been documented for recovered Cohort 3 donors. The sequence came from a woman aged 40 to 49 who had recovered from COVID-19. The sample taken for sequencing was PBMCs or T cells enriched from blood (not recorded which).

CDR3 nucleotides: TGTGCCAGTAGTATTGAGGGGAACACTGAAGCTTTCTTT. Its protein product is CASSIEGNTEAFF. This rearrangement joins TRBV19 to TRBJ1-1, with D unresolved. Germline V CDR1 and CDR2: LNHDA, SQIVND (reference sequence). With 3 bases removed from V and 1 base from J, the gap between germline ends came to 6 bases. The CDR3 contains 13 residues.